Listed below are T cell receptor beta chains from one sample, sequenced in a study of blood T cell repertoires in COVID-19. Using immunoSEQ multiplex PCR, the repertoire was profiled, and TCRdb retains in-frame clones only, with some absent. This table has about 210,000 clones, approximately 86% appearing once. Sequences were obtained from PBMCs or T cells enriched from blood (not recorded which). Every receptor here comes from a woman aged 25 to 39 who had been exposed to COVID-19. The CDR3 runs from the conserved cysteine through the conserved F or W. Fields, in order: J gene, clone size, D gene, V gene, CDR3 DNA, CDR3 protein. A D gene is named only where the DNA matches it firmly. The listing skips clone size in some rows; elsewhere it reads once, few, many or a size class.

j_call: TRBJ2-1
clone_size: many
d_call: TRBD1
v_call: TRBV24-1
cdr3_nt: TGTGCCACCAGTGCTGTATTGGACAGGGGAATCAATGAGCAGTTCTTC
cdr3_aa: CATSAVLDRGINEQFF

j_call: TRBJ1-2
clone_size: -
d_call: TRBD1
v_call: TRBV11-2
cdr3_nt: TGTGCCAGCAGCCTGGGGACAGGGTCGTATGGCTACACCTTC
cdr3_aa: CASSLGTGSYGYTF

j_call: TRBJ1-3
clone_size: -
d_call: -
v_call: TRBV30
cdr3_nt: TGTGCGGAACAGGGTTCTGGAAACACCATATATTTT
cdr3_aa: CAEQGSGNTIYF

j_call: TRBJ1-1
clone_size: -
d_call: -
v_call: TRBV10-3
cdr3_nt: TGTGCCATCAGCTCTACAGGACTGAACACTGAAGCTTTCTTT
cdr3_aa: CAISSTGLNTEAFF

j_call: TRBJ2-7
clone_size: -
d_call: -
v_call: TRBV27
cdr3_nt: TGTGCCAGCAGTCAAGAGTCGGAGGGAATCTCCTACGAGCAGTACTTC
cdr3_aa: CASSQESEGISYEQYF

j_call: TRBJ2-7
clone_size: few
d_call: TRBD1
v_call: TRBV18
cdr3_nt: TGTGCCAGCTCAAAGGGACAGGGGGCTGAGTACGAGCAGTACTTC
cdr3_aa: CASSKGQGAEYEQYF

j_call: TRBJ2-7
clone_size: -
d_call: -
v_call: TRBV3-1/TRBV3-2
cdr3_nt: TGTGCCAGCAGCCAAGATTGGCGGCAAAACTACGAGCAGTACTTC
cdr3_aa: CASSQDWRQNYEQYF

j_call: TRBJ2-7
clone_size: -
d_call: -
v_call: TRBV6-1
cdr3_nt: TGTGCCAGCAGAGACACAGGGACATCATACGAGCAGTACTTC
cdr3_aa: CASRDTGTSYEQYF

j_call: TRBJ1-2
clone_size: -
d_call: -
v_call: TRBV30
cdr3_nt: TGTGCCTGGAGTGTAGGGGCATTAAGCTATGGCTACACCTTC
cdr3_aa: CAWSVGALSYGYTF

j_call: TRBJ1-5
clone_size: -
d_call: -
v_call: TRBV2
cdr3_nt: TGTGCCAGCAGTGGGGAGTATGGCAATCAGCCCCAGCATTTT
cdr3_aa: CASSGEYGNQPQHF

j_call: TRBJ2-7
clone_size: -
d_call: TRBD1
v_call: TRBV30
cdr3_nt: TGTGCCTGGACCGCACAGGGGGCGCATGAGCAGTACTTC
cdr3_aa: CAWTAQGAHEQYF

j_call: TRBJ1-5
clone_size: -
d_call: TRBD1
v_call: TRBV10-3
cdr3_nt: TGTGCCATCAGTGCCTCGTCAGGGGGGTTAGACAGTCAGCCCCAGCATTTT
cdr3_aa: CAISASSGGLDSQPQHF

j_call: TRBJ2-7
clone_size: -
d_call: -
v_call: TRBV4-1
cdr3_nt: TGCGCCAGCAGCCAAGGACGGGGCTCCTACGAGCAGTACTTC
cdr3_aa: CASSQGRGSYEQYF

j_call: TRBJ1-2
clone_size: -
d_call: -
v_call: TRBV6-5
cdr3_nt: TGTGCCAGCAGTAGAGTCGGAGGGGATGGCTACACCTTC
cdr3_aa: CASSRVGGDGYTF

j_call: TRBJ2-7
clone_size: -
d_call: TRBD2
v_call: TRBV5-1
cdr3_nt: TGCGCCAGCAGCTCAAGCCTCGGGGGAGGGAACGAGCAGTACTTC
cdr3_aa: CASSSSLGGGNEQYF

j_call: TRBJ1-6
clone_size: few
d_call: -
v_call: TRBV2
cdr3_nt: TGTGCCAGCAGTGAAGGCGTCAGGACCTATAATTCACCCCTCCACTTT
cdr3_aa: CASSEGVRTYNSPLHF

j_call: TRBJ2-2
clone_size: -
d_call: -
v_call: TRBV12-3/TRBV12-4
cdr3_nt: TGTGCCAGCAGCCAAGGGACAGGGGAGCTGTTTTTT
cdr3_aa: CASSQGTGELFF

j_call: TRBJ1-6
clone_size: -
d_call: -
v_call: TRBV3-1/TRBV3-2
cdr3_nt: TGTGCCAGCAGCCAAGATTTCGTTTCACCCCTCCACTTT
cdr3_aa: CASSQDFVSPLHF

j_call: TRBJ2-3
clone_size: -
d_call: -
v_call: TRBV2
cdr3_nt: TGTGCCAGCAGTGAAGGGAGCGGAACTAACACAGATACGCAGTATTTT
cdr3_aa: CASSEGSGTNTDTQYF

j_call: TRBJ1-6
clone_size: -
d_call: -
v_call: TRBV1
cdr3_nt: TGCACCAGCAGCCCAGGGTTAGCCCTCCACTTT
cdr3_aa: CTSSPGLALHF

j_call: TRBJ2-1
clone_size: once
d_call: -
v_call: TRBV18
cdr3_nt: TGTGCCAGCTCACCACATCTGGCAGGGCCCAATGAGCAGTTCTTC
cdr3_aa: CASSPHLAGPNEQFF

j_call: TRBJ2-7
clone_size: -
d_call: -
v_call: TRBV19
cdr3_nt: TGTGCCAGCAAGAAACAGGAGGGGTCCTACGAGCAGTACTTC
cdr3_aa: CASKKQEGSYEQYF

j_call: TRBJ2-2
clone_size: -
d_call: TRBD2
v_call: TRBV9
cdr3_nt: TGTGCCAGCAGCTTACCTTTAGCGGGGGGCACCACCGGGGAGCTGTTTTTT
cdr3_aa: CASSLPLAGGTTGELFF

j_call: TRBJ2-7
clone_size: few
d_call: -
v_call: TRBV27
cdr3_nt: TGTGCCAGCGGGCGGGCCTACGAGCAGTACTTC
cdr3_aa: CASGRAYEQYF

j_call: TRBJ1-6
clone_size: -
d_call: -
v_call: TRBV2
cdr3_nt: TGTGCCAGCAGGGAGGGGAGGGGAAATTCACCCCTCCACTTT
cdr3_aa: CASREGRGNSPLHF

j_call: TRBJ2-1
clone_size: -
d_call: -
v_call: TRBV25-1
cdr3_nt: TGTGCCAGCCGCAGCGATAGCGGTTGGGAGCAGTTCTTC
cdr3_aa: CASRSDSGWEQFF

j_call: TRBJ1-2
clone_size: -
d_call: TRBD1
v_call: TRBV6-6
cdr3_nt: TGTGCCAGCAGTTACTCTGTTCAGGGGGAGGTGGGCTACACCTTC
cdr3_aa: CASSYSVQGEVGYTF

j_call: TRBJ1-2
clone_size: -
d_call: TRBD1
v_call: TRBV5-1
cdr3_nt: TGCGCCAGCAGCCAAACCCCGACAGGGGATAACTATGGCTACACCTTC
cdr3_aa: CASSQTPTGDNYGYTF

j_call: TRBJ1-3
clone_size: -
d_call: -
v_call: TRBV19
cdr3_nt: TGTGCCAGTAGTATTTCCGGGGGAATTTCTGGAAACACCATATATTTT
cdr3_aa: CASSISGGISGNTIYF

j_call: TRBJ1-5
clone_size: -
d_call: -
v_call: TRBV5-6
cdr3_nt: TGTGCCAGCAGCTTGGCGGCAGGGAATCAGCCCCAGCATTTT
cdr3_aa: CASSLAAGNQPQHF

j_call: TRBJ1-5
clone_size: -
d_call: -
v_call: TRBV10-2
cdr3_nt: TGCGCCAGCAGTGAGAGCAGGGTTTCCCTCAATCAGCCCCAGCATTTT
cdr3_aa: CASSESRVSLNQPQHF

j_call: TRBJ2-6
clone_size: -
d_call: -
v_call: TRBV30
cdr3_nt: TGTGCCTGTATCCCCTCTGGGGCCAACGTCCTGACTTTC
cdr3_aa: CACIPSGANVLTF

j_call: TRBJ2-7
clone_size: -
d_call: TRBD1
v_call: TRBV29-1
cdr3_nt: TGCAGCGTTCTGGGGGACAGGGTACTTGACGAGCAGTACTTC
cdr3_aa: CSVLGDRVLDEQYF